This paragraph reports one T cell receptor (beta chain). The antigen it recognizes is unknown. Per-nucleotide qualities are absent, and no much larger clonotype sits a single base away. Participants in the prospective study were enrolled through a virtual design, were aged about 18 to 90 years, and lived in about 25 United States geographic areas. In the prospective study, cohorts were assigned on the basis of participant-reported clinical history obtained from a screening survey and a study questionnaire. Recovered participants in ImmuneRACE Cohort 3 were defined by two consecutive negative NP/OP PCR tests, clearance by a healthcare professional, or resolution of symptoms. Each participant in the prospective study had whole blood, serum and a nasopharyngeal or oropharyngeal swab collected by mobile phlebotomists. Participants in the prospective study had the option to provide additional blood draws and questionnaires over an approximately 2-month period. Before DNA extraction, blood samples from the prospective study were shipped at room temperature or frozen.

V is clipped by 9 bases and J by 6 bases, and the sequence between their germline boundaries is 17 bases long. There are 13 amino acids in the CDR3, from cysteine to phenylalanine inclusive. The sequence is cut down to CDR3 DNA, 39 bases in frame from base 1. The CDR1 and CDR2 encoded by the germline V gene are MDHEN and SYDVKM. The sample belongs to a study of blood T cell repertoires in COVID-19 (dated by TCRdb to 2020 to 2022). About the study as a whole: The collaborator samples originated in the United States, Italy and Spain and spanned the acute and convalescent phases of COVID-19. The material from the prospective study consisted of cDNA or gDNA derived from T cells, B-cell-depleted T cells, or PBMCs. Deeply sampled blood TCRbeta repertoires from subjects exposed to, actively infected with, or recovered from COVID-19 were included in the dataset. A freely available public database, intended as a resource for researchers studying the immune response to SARS-CoV-2, is where the repertoires were released. Samples were obtained from the ongoing ImmuneRACE study (first 160 participants) and from over 1,000 subjects provided by 6 global collaborators. Nearly every sample came with metadata listing a de-identified subject ID, COVID-19 status, age in years and sex. Where available, HLA class I and class II types were obtained from metadata supplied by the sample provider rather than from assay-based typing. Broad study findings and their caveats: The amount of clinical and demographic metadata varied by source and participant and was provided uncurated.

TCRbeta CDR3 regions were amplified from genomic DNA using the immunoSEQ Assay, a bias-controlled multiplex PCR. In the source study's methods: The number of nucleated cells in each sample was estimated from the amplification of reference gene primers within the assay. To quantify the absolute abundance of each unique TCRbeta CDR3 rearrangement, sequence reads were collapsed and filtered. For each sample, productive Simpson clonality was calculated by taking the square root of Simpson's diversity index across productive rearrangements. Sourced from immuneACCESS, this table was stored by TCRdb with only in-frame sequences that have V and J called. A share of the clones is absent; for the studies checked, an unresolved V gene accounts for under half, and the remainder has no known explanation. That table gives V, J and clone size, and the DNA gave D and trimming. The sample has 300,000 to 350,000 clones on record, roughly 90% of them singletons. The ten top clones hold roughly a tenth of the sample.

The source is a woman aged 25 to 39 who had recovered from COVID-19. The sample comprised PBMCs or T cells enriched from blood (not recorded which). The sequence is built from TRBV28 and TRBJ1-1; the D gene is possibly TRBD1, with 5 bases matching. The DNA sequence is TGTGCCAGTCAGTCGTGGGGCCACCCTGAAGCTTTCTTT. Protein translation: CASQSWGHPEAFF.